This T cell receptor beta chain is drawn from a study of blood T cell repertoires in COVID-19. Overall study context: The samples span acute and convalescent COVID-19 from the United States, Italy and Spain.

V gave up 3 bases and J gave up 1 base; unmatched junction bases: 4. The germline V gene encodes CDR1 SGHTA and CDR2 FQGTGA. CDR3 size: 16 residues. Here immunoSEQ multiplex PCR was the method, and the copy in TCRdb shows in-frame clones only, minus some. The sample comprises about 280,000 clones, about nine tenths of which are singletons, and roughly 2.3% rests with the top ten. This clone was found a few times. Sequencing input: peripheral blood. The TCR comes from a man aged 50 to 60 with acute or convalescent COVID-19. The chain uses TRBV7-3 and TRBJ2-2; 8 bases line up with TRBD2. DNA for the CDR3: TGTGCCAGCAGCTTGCAAGGGACTAGGAACACCGGGGAGCTGTTTTTT. This encodes CASSLQGTRNTGELFF. Full variable domain (missing parts from reference TRBV7-3 and TRBJ2-2): GAGVSQTPSNKVTEKGKYVELRCDPISGHTALYWYRQSLGQGPEFLIYFQGTGAADDSGLPNDRFFAVRPEGSVSTLKIQRTERGDSAVYLCASSLQGTRNTGELFFGEGSRLTVL.